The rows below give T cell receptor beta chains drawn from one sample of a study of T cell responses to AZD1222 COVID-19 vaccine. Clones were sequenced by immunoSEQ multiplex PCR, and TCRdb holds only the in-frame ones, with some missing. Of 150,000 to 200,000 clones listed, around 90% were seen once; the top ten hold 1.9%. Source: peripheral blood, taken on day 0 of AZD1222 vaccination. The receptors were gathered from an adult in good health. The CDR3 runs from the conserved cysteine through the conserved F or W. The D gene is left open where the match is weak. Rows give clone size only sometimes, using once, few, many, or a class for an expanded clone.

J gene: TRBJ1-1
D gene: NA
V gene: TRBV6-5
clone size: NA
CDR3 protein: CASCRRGTHTEAFF
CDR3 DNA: TGTGCCAGCTGCCGTAGGGGGACTCACACTGAAGCTTTCTTT

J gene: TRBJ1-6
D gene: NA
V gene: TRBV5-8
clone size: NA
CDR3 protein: CASSLINSPLHF
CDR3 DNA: TGTGCCAGCAGCTTAATTAATTCACCCCTCCACTTT

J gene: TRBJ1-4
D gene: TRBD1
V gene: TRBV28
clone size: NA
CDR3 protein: CASSFQSTGANEKLFF
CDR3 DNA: TGTGCCAGCAGTTTCCAATCAACAGGGGCTAATGAAAAACTGTTTTTT

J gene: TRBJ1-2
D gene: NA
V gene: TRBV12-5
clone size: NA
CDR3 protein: CASGLFQGGPHYGYTF
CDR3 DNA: TGTGCTAGTGGTTTGTTTCAGGGCGGGCCTCATTATGGCTACACCTTC

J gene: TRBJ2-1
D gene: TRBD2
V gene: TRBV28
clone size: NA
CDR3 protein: CASSSATSGRNEQFF
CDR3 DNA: TGTGCCAGCAGTTCGGCGACTAGCGGGAGGAATGAGCAGTTCTTC

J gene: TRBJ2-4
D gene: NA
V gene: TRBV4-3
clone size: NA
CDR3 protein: CASSQDVQTLAKNIQYF
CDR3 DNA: TGCGCCAGCAGCCAAGATGTCCAGACCCTAGCCAAAAACATTCAGTACTTC

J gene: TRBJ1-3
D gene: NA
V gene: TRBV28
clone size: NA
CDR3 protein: CASSTSGNTIYF
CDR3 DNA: TGTGCCAGCAGTACCTCTGGAAACACCATATATTTT

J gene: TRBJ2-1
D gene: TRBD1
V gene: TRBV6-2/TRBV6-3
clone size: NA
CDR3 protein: CASSLGSVDRAPLRYNEQFF
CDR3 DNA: TGTGCCAGCAGCCTTGGGAGTGTGGACAGGGCCCCCCTCCGCTACAATGAGCAGTTCTTC

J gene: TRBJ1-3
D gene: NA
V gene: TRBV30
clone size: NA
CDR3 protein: CAWSARAASILFSGNTIYF
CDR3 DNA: TGTGCCTGGAGTGCCAGGGCGGCTTCAATCCTCTTCTCTGGAAACACCATATATTTT

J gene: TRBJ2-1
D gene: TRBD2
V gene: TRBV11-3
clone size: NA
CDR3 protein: CASSSTSGVSYNEQFF
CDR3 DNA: TGTGCCAGCAGCTCTACTAGCGGGGTCTCCTACAATGAGCAGTTCTTC

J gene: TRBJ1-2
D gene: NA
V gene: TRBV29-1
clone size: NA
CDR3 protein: CSTSPGRGYGYTF
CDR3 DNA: TGCAGCACCTCGCCAGGGAGGGGCTATGGCTACACCTTC

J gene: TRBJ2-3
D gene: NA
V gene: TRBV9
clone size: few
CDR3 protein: CASSPHTNTDTQYF
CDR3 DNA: TGTGCCAGCAGCCCCCATACCAACACAGATACGCAGTATTTT

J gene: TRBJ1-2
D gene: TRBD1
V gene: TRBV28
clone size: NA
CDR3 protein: CASTTGTGMRYGYTF
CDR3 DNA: TGTGCCAGCACGACCGGGACAGGGATGCGATATGGCTACACCTTC

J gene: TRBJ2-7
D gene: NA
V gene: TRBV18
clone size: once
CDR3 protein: CASSASTGLSYEQYF
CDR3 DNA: TGTGCCAGCTCAGCTTCTACAGGGCTCTCCTACGAGCAGTACTTC

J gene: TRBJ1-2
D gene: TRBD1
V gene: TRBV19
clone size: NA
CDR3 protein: CASTPQGADGYTF
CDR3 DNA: TGTGCCAGTACCCCACAGGGGGCTGATGGCTACACCTTC

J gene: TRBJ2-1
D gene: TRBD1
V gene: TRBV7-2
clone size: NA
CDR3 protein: CASSTGQGDNEQFF
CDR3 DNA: TGTGCCAGCAGCACGGGACAGGGGGACAATGAGCAGTTCTTC

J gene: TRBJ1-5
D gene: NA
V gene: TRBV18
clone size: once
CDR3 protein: CASSPYREGQPQHF
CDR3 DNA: TGTGCCAGCTCACCCTACAGGGAAGGTCAGCCCCAGCATTTT

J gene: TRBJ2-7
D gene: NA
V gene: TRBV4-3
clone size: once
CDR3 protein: CASSQQRTATYEQYF
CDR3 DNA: TGCGCCAGCAGCCAGCAAAGGACGGCAACCTACGAGCAGTACTTC

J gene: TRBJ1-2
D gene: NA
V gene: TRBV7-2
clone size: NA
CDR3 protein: CASSLAGTPGYTF
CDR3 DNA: TGTGCCAGCAGCTTAGCAGGGACCCCTGGCTACACCTTC

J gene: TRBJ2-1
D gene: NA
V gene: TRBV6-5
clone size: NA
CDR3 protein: CASGGGSLPPKEQFF
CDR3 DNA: TGTGCCAGCGGAGGGGGGTCCCTTCCCCCCAAGGAGCAGTTCTTC

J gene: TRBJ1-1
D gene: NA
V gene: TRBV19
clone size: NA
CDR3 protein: CASSYGPDTEAFF
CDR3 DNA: TGTGCCAGTAGTTACGGGCCCGACACTGAAGCTTTCTTT

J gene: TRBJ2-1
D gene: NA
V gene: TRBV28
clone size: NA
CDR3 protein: CASSPLSLAGSSEQFF
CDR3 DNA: TGTGCCAGCAGTCCCCTATCCCTCGCGGGGAGCAGTGAGCAGTTCTTC

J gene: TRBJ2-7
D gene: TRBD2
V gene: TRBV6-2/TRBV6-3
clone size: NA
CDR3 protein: CASSYSTSGGYEQYF
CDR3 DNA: TGTGCCAGCAGTTACTCGACTAGCGGGGGGTACGAGCAGTACTTC

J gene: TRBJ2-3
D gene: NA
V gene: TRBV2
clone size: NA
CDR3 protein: CAISGPLTDTQYF
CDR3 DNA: TGTGCCATTAGCGGACCCCTCACAGATACGCAGTATTTT

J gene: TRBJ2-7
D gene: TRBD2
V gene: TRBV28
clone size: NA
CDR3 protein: CASSLWTSGYEQYF
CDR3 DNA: TGTGCCAGCAGTTTATGGACTAGCGGCTACGAGCAGTACTTC

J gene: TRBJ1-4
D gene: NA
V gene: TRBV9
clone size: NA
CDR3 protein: CASSAQKGYEKLFF
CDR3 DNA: TGTGCCAGCAGCGCTCAGAAGGGGTATGAAAAACTGTTTTTT

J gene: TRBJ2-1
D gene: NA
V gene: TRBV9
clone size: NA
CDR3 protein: CASSAPLAGAPNNEQFF
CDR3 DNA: TGTGCCAGCAGCGCTCCACTGGCAGGGGCGCCAAACAATGAGCAGTTCTTC

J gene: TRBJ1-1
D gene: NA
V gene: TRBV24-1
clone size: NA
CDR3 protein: CATSDPGSTEAFF
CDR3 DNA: TGTGCCACCAGTGATCCAGGGTCCACTGAAGCTTTCTTT

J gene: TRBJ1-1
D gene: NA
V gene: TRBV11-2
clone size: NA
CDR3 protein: CASSLDGNTEAFF
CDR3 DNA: TGTGCCAGCAGCTTAGACGGGAACACTGAAGCTTTCTTT

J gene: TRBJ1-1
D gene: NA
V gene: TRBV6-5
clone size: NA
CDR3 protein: CASGGTYTEAFF
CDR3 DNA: TGTGCCAGCGGCGGGACATACACTGAAGCTTTCTTT

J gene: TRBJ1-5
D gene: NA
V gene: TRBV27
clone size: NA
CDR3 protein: CASSPGTKGNQPQHF
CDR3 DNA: TGTGCCAGCAGTCCCGGGACAAAGGGCAATCAGCCCCAGCATTTT

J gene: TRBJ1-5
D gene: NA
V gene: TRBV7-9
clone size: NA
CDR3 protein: CASSFQDSNQPQHF
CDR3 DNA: TGTGCCAGCAGCTTCCAGGATAGCAATCAGCCCCAGCATTTT

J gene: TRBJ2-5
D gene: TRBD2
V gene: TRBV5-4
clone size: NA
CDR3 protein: CASSLGPGLAGGGAETQYF
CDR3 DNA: TGTGCCAGCAGTTTGGGCCCGGGACTAGCGGGAGGGGGGGCAGAGACCCAGTACTTC

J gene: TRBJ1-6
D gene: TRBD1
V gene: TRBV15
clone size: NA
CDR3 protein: CATSRTPGQASPLHF
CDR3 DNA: TGTGCCACCAGCAGAACGCCCGGACAGGCATCTCCCCTCCACTTT

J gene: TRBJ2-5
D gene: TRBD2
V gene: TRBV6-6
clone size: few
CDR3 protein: CASSLSGTSGRSPQETQYF
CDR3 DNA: TGTGCCAGCAGTCTTAGTGGGACTAGCGGGAGATCCCCCCAAGAGACCCAGTACTTC

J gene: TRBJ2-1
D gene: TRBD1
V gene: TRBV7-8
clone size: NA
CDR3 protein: CASSKSDRGIKFF
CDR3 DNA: TGTGCCAGCAGCAAATCGGACAGGGGGATTAAGTTCTTC

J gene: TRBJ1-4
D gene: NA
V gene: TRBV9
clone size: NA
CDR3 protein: CASSVEVGEKLFF
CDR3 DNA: TGTGCCAGCAGCGTAGAAGTGGGGGAAAAACTGTTTTTT

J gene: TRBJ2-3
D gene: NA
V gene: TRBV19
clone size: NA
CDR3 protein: CASSLETLPDTQYF
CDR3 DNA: TGTGCCAGTAGCCTTGAGACCCTCCCCGATACGCAGTATTTT

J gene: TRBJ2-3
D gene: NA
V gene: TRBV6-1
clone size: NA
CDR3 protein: CASSEERLAASTDTQYF
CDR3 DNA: TGTGCCAGCAGTGAAGAACGGTTGGCAGCTAGCACAGATACGCAGTATTTT

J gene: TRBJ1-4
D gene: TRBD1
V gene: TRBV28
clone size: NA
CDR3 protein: CASSPSGQGYAKLFF
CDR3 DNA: TGTGCCAGCAGTCCGTCGGGACAGGGGTATGCAAAACTGTTTTTT

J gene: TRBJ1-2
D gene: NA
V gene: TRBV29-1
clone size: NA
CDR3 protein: CSVVLMGNYGYTF
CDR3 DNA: TGCAGCGTTGTTTTAATGGGTAACTATGGCTACACCTTC

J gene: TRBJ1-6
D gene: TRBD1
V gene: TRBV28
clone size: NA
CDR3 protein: CASKTGGNSPLHF
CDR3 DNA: TGTGCCAGTAAGACAGGGGGCAATTCACCCCTCCACTTT

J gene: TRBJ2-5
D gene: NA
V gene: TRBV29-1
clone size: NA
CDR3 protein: CSVDGGQQETQYF
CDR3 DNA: TGCAGCGTTGACGGGGGTCAACAAGAGACCCAGTACTTC

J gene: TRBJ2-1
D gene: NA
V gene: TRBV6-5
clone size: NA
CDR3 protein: CASSYSGGYNEQFF
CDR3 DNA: TGTGCCAGCAGTTACTCCGGTGGATACAATGAGCAGTTCTTC

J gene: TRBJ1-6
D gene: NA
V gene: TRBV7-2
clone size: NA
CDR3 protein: CASRGAGLWSPLHF
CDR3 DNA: TGTGCCAGCAGGGGAGCGGGGCTTTGGTCACCCCTCCACTTT

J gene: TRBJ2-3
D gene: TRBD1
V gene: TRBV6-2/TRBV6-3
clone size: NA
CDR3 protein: CASSEPRDRGADTQYF
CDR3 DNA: TGTGCCAGCAGCGAGCCCCGGGACAGGGGGGCAGATACGCAGTATTTT

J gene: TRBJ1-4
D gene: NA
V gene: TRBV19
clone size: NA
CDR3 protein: CASRANEKLFF
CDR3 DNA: TGTGCCAGTAGAGCGAATGAAAAACTGTTTTTT

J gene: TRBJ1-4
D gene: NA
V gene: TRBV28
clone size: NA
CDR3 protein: CASSLGRSGGFEKLFF
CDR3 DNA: TGTGCCAGCAGTTTGGGTCGGTCGGGGGGTTTCGAAAAACTGTTTTTT

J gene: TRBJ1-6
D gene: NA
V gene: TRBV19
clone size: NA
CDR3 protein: CASSIDARPKSSYNSPLHF
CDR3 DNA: TGTGCCAGTAGTATAGATGCGCGGCCGAAGAGCTCCTATAATTCACCCCTCCACTTT

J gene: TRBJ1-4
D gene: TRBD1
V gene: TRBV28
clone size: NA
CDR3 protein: CASSPGQGYEKLFF
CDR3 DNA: TGTGCCAGCAGTCCGGGACAGGGTTATGAAAAACTGTTTTTT

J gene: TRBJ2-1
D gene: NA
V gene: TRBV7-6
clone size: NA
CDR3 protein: CASSSYRNNEQFF
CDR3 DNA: TGTGCCAGCAGCTCGTACCGAAACAATGAGCAGTTCTTC

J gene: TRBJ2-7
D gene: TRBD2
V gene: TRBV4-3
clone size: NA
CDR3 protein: CASSQENSGRTYEQYF
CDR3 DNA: TGCGCCAGCAGCCAAGAAAATAGCGGGCGGACCTACGAGCAGTACTTC

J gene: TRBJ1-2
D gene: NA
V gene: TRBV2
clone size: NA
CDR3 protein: CASKQWQSGYTF
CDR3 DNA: TGTGCCAGCAAGCAGTGGCAGAGCGGCTACACCTTC

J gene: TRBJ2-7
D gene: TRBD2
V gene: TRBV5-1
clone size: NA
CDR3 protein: CASKGGKYEQYF
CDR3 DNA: TGCGCCAGCAAGGGAGGGAAGTACGAGCAGTACTTC

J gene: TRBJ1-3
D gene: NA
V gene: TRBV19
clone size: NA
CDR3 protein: CASSRTGLGAPGNTIYF
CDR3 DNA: TGTGCCAGTAGTAGAACGGGTCTTGGCGCTCCTGGAAACACCATATATTTT

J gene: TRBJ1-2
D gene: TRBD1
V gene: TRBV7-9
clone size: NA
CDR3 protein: CASSLGTGAPYGYTF
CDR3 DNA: TGTGCCAGCAGCCTTGGGACAGGGGCGCCCTATGGCTACACCTTC

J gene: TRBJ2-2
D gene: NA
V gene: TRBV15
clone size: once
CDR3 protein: CATSTLGQANTGELFF
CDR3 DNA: TGTGCCACCAGCACCCTGGGGCAGGCCAACACCGGGGAGCTGTTTTTT

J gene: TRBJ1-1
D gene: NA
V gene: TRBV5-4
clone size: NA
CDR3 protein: CASSLAITGLTEAFF
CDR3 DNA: TGTGCCAGCAGCTTGGCCATCACAGGGCTCACTGAAGCTTTCTTT

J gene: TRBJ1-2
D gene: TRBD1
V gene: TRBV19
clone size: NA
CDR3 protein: CASSLDRGDGYTF
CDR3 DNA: TGTGCCAGTAGTCTCGACAGGGGAGATGGCTACACCTTC

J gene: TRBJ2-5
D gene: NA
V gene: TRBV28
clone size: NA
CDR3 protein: CASSSPGGPGETQYF
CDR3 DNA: TGTGCCAGCAGCTCTCCCGGGGGCCCGGGGGAGACCCAGTACTTC